This T cell receptor beta chain was retrieved from a study of CD8+CD57+ T cells in acquired aplastic anemia. CDR3 and TCR beta VDJ profiling relied on genomic DNA as the template. TCRdb redid the calling of the reads with MiXCR, one entry per CDR3 protein. The sample contains 250,000 to 350,000 distinct CDR3 sequences, 56% of which appear only once. This CDR3 contains 16 residues. The germline CDR1 and CDR2 sequences are SNHLY and FYNNEI. V was trimmed by 3 bases and J by 6 bases, leaving 21 bases between them. It was patients with CD8+CD57+ cell expansion by flow cytometry who were chosen for sequencing.

The sequence derives from a human donor with aplastic anemia. The specimen sequenced was sorted CD4+, CD8+, or CD8+CD57+ T cells (not recorded which) from PBMCs. J is TRBJ2-7 and V is TRBV2; D perhaps matches TRBD2 (6 bases). The CDR3, as DNA: TGTGCCAGCAGTGAGGGTGGCGGACATATCGGGGGCGAGCAGTACTTC. Translation gives CASSEGGGHIGGEQYF.